The clone carrying this T cell receptor (beta chain) came up a few times. What it binds is unknown. TCRdb re-called the reads with MiXCR, one entry per CDR3 protein. The sample carries about 830,000 distinct CDR3 sequences, approximately 32% recorded once. The CDR3 totals 14 residues. The ends were cut back, 2 bases at V and 3 bases at J, with 11 bases in the middle. The V gene's germline CDR1 is SQVTM and CDR2 ANQGSEA. The data belong to a study of T cell repertoires in cytomegalovirus infection. Study overall: Newly reported HLA-C-restricted and thoroughly characterized HLA-B-restricted CMV epitopes were employed. Public signatures in TCR beta pointed to CMV infection and matching HLA type. Overall study results and limits: The study identified carriers of CMV plus the relevant HLA from cumulative public TCR beta family frequency. Clonotype analysis showed dominance of the ex vivo response by HLA-C-restricted CMV-specific TCR beta clonotypes.

Specimen: cultured CD8+ T cells from PBMCs, collected from culture after CMV antigen stimulation. The clonotype comes from a human donor in good health (CMV status not recorded). Some clones in this sample may be carry-over from other donors' samples. The rearrangement joins TRBV29-1 to TRBJ2-1, with D possibly being TRBD1 or TRBD2 (5 bases each). The CDR3 sequence is CSVELGVHYNEQFF. CDR3 DNA sequence: TGCAGCGTTGAATTGGGGGTTCACTACAATGAGCAGTTCTTC.